This paragraph covers one TCR beta chain sequence. Its antigen is currently not known. The record has no base qualities; no much larger clone is one base away. Relative to germline, V is missing 5 bases and J is missing 8 bases, with 12 bases of the junction outside any gene match. Including cysteine and phenylalanine, the CDR3 has 15 amino acids. Here the CDR3 DNA is all that survives: 45 bases in frame from base 1. Via the germline V gene (reference sequence), CDR1 is MNHEY and CDR2 SMNVEV. Peripheral blood CD8+ and CD4+ T cells from healthy donors, Susac syndrome patients and multiple sclerosis patients were profiled using high-throughput TCR beta sequencing. The Susac syndrome patients fulfilled recently defined diagnostic criteria for either definite or probable disease. Bulk CD8+ and CD4+ T cells were purified by magnetic negative isolation, whereas CD8+ TEMRA cells were enriched by FACS. Blood was drawn into EDTA tubes, processed within 24 hours, and PBMCs were isolated by density gradient centrifugation. PBMCs intended for TCR sequencing were cryopreserved in liquid nitrogen and were subsequently thawed in a 37 degrees C water bath. Purity of sorted or isolated CD4+, CD8+ and CD8+ TEMRA cells was at least 90%.

This sample was taken from a study of CD8 T cells in Susac syndrome (dated by TCRdb to the late 2010s). About the full investigation: Of the Susac syndrome patients who were sequenced, fewer than 10 were in clinical remission while roughly 6 had clinically active disease. At the time of blood withdrawal, Susac syndrome patients were either therapy-naive, taking corticosteroids (with some also receiving IVIg), or on IVIg alone. The study used repertoire sequencing to test whether antigen drove CD8+ T cell activation and differentiation in Susac syndrome.

Results the study describes overall, beyond this receptor: In the CD4+ T cell repertoire of Susac syndrome patients, clonal expansion was not detected. The number of individuals in the TCR sequencing and HLA analysis was acknowledged as relatively small.

RNA was extracted with the RNeasy kit and about 0.5 to 1 ug was reverse transcribed using random hexamers. The immunoSEQ multiplex PCR assay, which covers 54 Vbeta and 13 Jbeta segments, was used to amplify TCR beta CDR3 regions. Bias from PCR amplification was corrected by using a synthetic template baseline for primer optimization and for computational correction. The authors' analysis ran thus. Reads were annotated to V, D and J genes according to IMGT and were analyzed with immunoSEQ Analyzer, with only productive sequences retained. To calculate clonality, Shannon entropy was normalized by log2 of the number of productive unique sequences and then subtracted from one. Public and private clones were assessed among the 100 most prevalent clones of each patient and control. Clones were defined as Susac-specific when absent from the healthy and MS cohorts, from about 1,100 published viral clones and from other ImmuneACCESS disease sequences. The public reads were reprocessed in TCRdb via fastp at Q25 and MiXCR, keeping in-frame beta chains. Duplicate CDR3 protein sequences are folded into a single record with the most common DNA and genes. These V and J calls rely on TCRdb rather than the paper's analysis. This sample gives 200,000 or so distinct CDR3 sequences in total; 90% to 97% of them show up just once. The ten largest account for 0.075% to 0.1% of the sample.

Here the chain combines TRBV27 and TRBJ1-2; 9 nucleotides in the junction match TRBD1. The TCR originated in a human donor with Susac syndrome. The sequenced sample was CD4+ T cells from PBMCs. The CDR3 reads CASSRGTGITLGYTF. The DNA reads as follows: TGTGCCAGCAGTCGGGGGACAGGGATAACTCTGGGCTACACCTTC.